Described below is a single T cell receptor beta chain sequence and its context. The germline V gene has CDR1 SEHNR and CDR2 FQNEAQ (reference sequence). V lost 4 bases and J 1 base, leaving 14 bases between the germline ends. The CDR3 sequence is 17 residues long. This entry comes from a study of TIL therapy for anti-PD-1-resistant metastatic lung cancer. Study overall: Median patient age was about 55, ranging 38-75 years.

Time point given: pre-treatment sample, taken before nivolumab and TIL therapy. This was the immunoSEQ v3 assay. Measured with immunoSEQ multiplex PCR; TCRdb has only the in-frame clones, and not every one. The data show about 46,000 clones, around 85% seen once. The origin of this receptor is a person aged 25-85 years with non-small cell lung cancer. The rearrangement links TRBV7-9 to TRBJ2-6; D not resolved. This material consisted of blood, taken at baseline. The CDR3 sequence is CASSSALRPSGANVLTF. As DNA, the CDR3 is TGTGCCAGCAGCTCGGCCCTTCGGCCTTCTGGGGCCAACGTCCTGACTTTC.